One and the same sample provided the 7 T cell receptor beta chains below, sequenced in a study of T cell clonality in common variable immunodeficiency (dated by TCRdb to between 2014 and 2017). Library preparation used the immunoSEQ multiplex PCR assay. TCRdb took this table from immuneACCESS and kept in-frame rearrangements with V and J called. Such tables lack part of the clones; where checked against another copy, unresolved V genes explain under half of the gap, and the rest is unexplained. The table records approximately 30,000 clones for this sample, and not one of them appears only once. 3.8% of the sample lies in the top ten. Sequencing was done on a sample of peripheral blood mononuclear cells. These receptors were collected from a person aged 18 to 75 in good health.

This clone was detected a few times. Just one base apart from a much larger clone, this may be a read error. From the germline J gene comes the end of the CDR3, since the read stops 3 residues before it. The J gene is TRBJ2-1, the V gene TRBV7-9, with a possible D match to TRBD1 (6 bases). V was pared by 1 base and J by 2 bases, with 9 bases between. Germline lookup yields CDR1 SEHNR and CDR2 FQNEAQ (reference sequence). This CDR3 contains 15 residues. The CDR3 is CASSLGGGTYNEQFF. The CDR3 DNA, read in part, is TGTGCCAGCAGCTTAGGAGGGGGAACCTACAATGAG. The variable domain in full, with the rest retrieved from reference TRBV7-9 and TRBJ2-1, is DTGVSQNPRHKITKRGQNVTFRCDPISEHNRLYWYRQTLGQGPEFLTYFQNEAQLEKSRLLSDRFSAERPKGSFSTLEIQRTEQGDSAMYLCASSLGGGTYNEQFFGPGTRLTVL.

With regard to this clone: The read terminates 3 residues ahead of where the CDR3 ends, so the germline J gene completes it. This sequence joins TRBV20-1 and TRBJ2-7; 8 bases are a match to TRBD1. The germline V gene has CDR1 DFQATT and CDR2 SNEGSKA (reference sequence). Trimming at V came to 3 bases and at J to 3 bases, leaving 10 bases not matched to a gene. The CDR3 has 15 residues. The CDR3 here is CSARDPTGASYEQYF. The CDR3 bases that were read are TGCAGTGCTAGGGATCCGACAGGGGCGAGCTACGAG.

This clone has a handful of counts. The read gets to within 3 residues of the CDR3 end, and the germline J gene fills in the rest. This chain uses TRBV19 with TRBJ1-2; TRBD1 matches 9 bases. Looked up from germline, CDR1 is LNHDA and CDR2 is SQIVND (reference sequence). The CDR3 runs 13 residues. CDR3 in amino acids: CASGKTGGYDYTF. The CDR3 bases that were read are TGTGCCAGTGGGAAGACAGGGGGATACGAC. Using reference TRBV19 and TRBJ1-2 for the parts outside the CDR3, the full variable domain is DGGITQSPKYLFRKEGQNVTLSCEQNLNHDAMYWYRQDPGQGLRLIYYSQIVNDFQKGDIAEGYSVSREKKESFPLTVTSAQKNPTAFYLCASGKTGGYDYTFGSGTRLTVV.

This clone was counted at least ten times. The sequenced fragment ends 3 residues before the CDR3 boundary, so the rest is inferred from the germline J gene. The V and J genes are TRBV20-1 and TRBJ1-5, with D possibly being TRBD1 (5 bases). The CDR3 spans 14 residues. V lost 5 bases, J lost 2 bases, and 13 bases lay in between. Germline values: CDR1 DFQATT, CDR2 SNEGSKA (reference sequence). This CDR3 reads CSARTRAGNQPQHF. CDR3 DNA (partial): TGCAGTGCTCGAACCAGGGCGGGCAATCAGCCC.

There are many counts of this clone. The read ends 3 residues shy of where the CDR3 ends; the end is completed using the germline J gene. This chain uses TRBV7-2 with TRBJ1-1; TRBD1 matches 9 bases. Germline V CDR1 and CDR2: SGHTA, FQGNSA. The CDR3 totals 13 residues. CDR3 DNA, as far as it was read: TGTGCCAGCAGCTCCTTACAGGGGGCCAGA. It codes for CASSSLQGAR. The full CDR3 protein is CASSSLQGARAFF.

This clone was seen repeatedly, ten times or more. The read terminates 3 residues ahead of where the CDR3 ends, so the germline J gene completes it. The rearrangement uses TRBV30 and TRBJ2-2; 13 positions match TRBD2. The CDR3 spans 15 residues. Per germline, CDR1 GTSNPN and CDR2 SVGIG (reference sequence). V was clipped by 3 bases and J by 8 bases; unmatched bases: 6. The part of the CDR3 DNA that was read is TGTGCCTGGAGCACTAGCGGGGGGGGCGAAGGGGAG. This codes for CAWSTSGGGEGE. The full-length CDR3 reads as CAWSTSGGGEGELFF.

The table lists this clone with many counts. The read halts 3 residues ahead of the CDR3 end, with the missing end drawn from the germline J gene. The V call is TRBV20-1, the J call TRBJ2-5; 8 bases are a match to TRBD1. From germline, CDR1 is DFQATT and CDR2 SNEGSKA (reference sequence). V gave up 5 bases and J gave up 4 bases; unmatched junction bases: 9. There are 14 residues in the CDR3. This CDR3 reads CSAPRQGRRETQYF. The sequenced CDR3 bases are TGCAGTGCTCCAAGACAGGGGAGGAGAGAGACC.